These 23 T cell receptor beta chains were sequenced from one sample in a study of CXCR3-negative and CXCR3-positive naive CD8 T cells. Study outcomes and limitations: More hydrophobic TRB CDR3s were found in CXCR3-positive naive cells than in CXCR3-negative naive cells.

What these receptors recognize is not known. 5' RACE that incorporated UMI labels was used to prepare the TRB cDNA libraries. TCRdb reworked the 5' RACE reads into one entry per CDR3 protein, no DNA. The sample data list around 60,000 distinct CDR3 sequences. The sequenced material came from naive CXCR3+ CD8+ T cells from blood. Subset noted: CD45RO-CCR7+CD27+CD95- naive CD8+ T cells expressing CXCR3 (TNR3+). These receptors were collected from a human donor in good health. Some clones in this sample may be carry-over from other donors' samples.

The J gene is TRBJ2-3, the V gene TRBV19; TCRdb indicates TRBD1, and absent DNA this call remains unverified. The CDR3 has 14 residues. The germline CDR1 and CDR2 sequences are LNHDA and SQIVND (reference sequence). The CDR3 spells CASNGPTFGDTQYF.

This chain connects TRBV12-3 or TRBV12-4 to TRBJ1-1. The CDR3 runs 12 residues. Here the CDR3 reads CASSSLGTEAFF.

The chain is built from TRBV12-3 or TRBV12-4 and TRBJ1-1. CDR3 length equals 15 residues. CDR3 loop: CASSYPGRDRGEAFF.

This sequence joins TRBV19 and TRBJ1-5; TCRdb gives TRBD1 as the D gene, but with no DNA this cannot be confirmed. Looked up from germline, CDR1 is LNHDA and CDR2 is SQIVND (reference sequence). This CDR3 is 14 amino acids long. This CDR3 is CATSSGGAPQPQHF.

The chain has TRBV6-2 or TRBV6-3 and TRBJ2-7. CDR1 is MNHEY, CDR2 SVGEGT, per germline. The CDR3 spans 13 residues. CDR3 sequence reads: CASTELPPDEQYF.

V and J are TRBV6-5 and TRBJ2-3; the D gene TCRdb calls, TRBD1, cannot be checked with no DNA. The CDR3 has 15 residues. Germline loops: CDR1 MNHEY, CDR2 SVGAGI. The CDR3 region is CASSYRDSHTDTQYF.

The CDR3 loop is CASSFRGDEAFF. The genes are TRBV5-1 and TRBJ1-1. Germline assignment: CDR1 SGHRS and CDR2 YFSETQ. CDR3 size: 12 residues.

The CDR3 reads CSSRDRIANTGELFF. This chain links TRBV20-1 with TRBJ2-2; TCRdb returns TRBD1, unconfirmable since there is no DNA. Germline loops: CDR1 DFQATT, CDR2 SNEGSKA (reference sequence). The CDR3 contains 15 residues.

The genes are TRBV12-3 or TRBV12-4 and TRBJ2-7; TCRdb designates TRBD2, a call that cannot be tested without DNA. The CDR3 is made up of 14 amino acids. The CDR3 loop is CASSPALAGGEQYF.

The chain recombines TRBV27 with TRBJ1-5; checking the TCRdb D call of TRBD1 is not possible without DNA. This CDR3 contains 13 residues. CDR1 MNHEY and CDR2 SMNVEV come from the germline V gene (reference sequence). The CDR3 sequence: CASSWDRGQPQHF.

The gene calls are TRBV3-1 and TRBJ2-7; TCRdb reports TRBD1, a call that lacks DNA to check it against. Germline V gives CDR1 LGHDT, CDR2 YNNKEL (reference sequence). This CDR3 comprises 12 residues. CDR3 protein: CASSYRGYEQYF.

This chain uses TRBV4-1 with TRBJ2-1; TCRdb outputs TRBD2, but without DNA this stays unchecked. Germline lookup yields CDR1 MGHRA and CDR2 YSYEKL. The CDR3 totals 12 residues. The CDR3 sequence is CASSRTSLEQFF.

The genes are TRBV7-2 and TRBJ2-1; as DNA is missing, the TRBD2 call by TCRdb cannot be tested. The CDR3 sequence is 14 residues long. Germline-derived CDR1 and CDR2 are SGHTA and FQGNSA. The CDR3 protein is CASWEQRGGLEQFF.

The V call is TRBV18, the J call TRBJ2-3; there is no DNA to check the TCRdb D call of TRBD1. Germline V gene lookup returns CDR1 KGHSH and CDR2 LQKENI. The CDR3 has 14 amino acids. The CDR3 is CASSPPEGADTQYF.

CDR3 in amino acids: CVSSQDLGATTNYGYTF. This chain connects TRBV4-3 to TRBJ1-2. The CDR3 extends over 17 amino acids. Germline V gene lookup returns CDR1 LGHNA and CDR2 YSLEER.

J is TRBJ1-5 and V is TRBV7-9; TCRdb's D gene call, TRBD1, goes unchecked for lack of DNA. The germline CDR1 and CDR2 sequences are SEHNR and FQNEAQ (reference sequence). CDR3 length: 14 residues. The CDR3 here is CASSSATVPQPQHF.

CDR3 in amino acids: CASSWRLEDTQYF. The rearrangement links TRBV5-1 to TRBJ2-3. Germline V CDR1 and CDR2: SGHRS, YFSETQ. The length of the CDR3 is 13 residues.

The V call is TRBV28, the J call TRBJ2-2; absent DNA, TCRdb's TRBD2 call cannot be checked. CDR1 MDHEN and CDR2 SYDVKM come from the germline V gene. The CDR3 runs to 15 residues. The CDR3 spells CASSPRTSRRGELFF.

This sequence joins TRBV3-1 and TRBJ2-7; TCRdb picks TRBD2, but there is no DNA to check that call. The CDR3 runs to 17 residues. Germline V gene sequence: CDR1 LGHDT, CDR2 YNNKEL (reference sequence). The CDR3 reads CASSQAEILAGLDEQYF.

The chain links TRBV6-5 to TRBJ2-1; TCRdb lists TRBD1, though no DNA is available to test this call. The CDR3 spans 17 residues. CDR1 is MNHEY, CDR2 SVGAGI, per germline. CDR3 sequence reads: CASSGEFGTGVEDEQFF.

The V gene is TRBV6-2 or TRBV6-3, the J gene TRBJ2-3. Germline CDR1 is MNHEY and CDR2 is SVGEGT. The CDR3 loop spans 13 amino acids. CDR3 amino acids: CASWDLHTDTQYF.

The chain combines TRBV7-9 with TRBJ2-7. This CDR3 comprises 16 residues. Germline V gene sequence: CDR1 SEHNR, CDR2 FQNEAQ (reference sequence). CDR3 residues: CASSRINQASPYEQYF.

The chain has TRBV15 and TRBJ2-7; without DNA, the TCRdb call of TRBD1 cannot be checked. Germline V CDR1 and CDR2: LNHNV, YYDKDF (reference sequence). The CDR3 runs 15 residues. Here the CDR3 reads CATSRDRDRDNEQYF.